A selection of T cell receptor beta chains follows, all from one sample in a study of molecular identifiers for immune sequencing clone quantification. TCRdb independently ran MiXCR on the PCR reads; one entry per CDR3 protein. The table has about 320,000 distinct CDR3 sequences, over 20% seen once. Sequences were obtained from naive CD8+ T cells from blood, with Jurkat cell RNA spiked in. The origin of the receptors is a human donor in good health. Some libraries in this study had Jurkat cell RNA spiked in. CDR3s include the opening cysteine and the closing phenylalanine or tryptophan. The order of the fields is J gene, D gene, V gene, clone size, CDR3 DNA, CDR3 protein. D genes are given only for firm matches. Size values are once, few and many counts, or a class for expanded clones, and some rows have none.

J gene: TRBJ2-3
D gene: .
V gene: TRBV30
clone size: many
CDR3 DNA: TGTGCCTGGAGTGCGGGGTCTAGCACAGATACGCAGTATTTT
CDR3 protein: CAWSAGSSTDTQYF

J gene: TRBJ2-3
D gene: TRBD2
V gene: TRBV19
clone size: .
CDR3 DNA: TGTGCCAGTAGACTGACTAGCGGGGGGGAGGATACGCAGTATTTT
CDR3 protein: CASRLTSGGEDTQYF

J gene: TRBJ2-3
D gene: .
V gene: TRBV4-1
clone size: many
CDR3 DNA: TGCGCCAGCAGCCAAGTGGGGGGAGTGGAAGATACGCAGTATTTT
CDR3 protein: CASSQVGGVEDTQYF

J gene: TRBJ2-1
D gene: .
V gene: TRBV6-6
clone size: many
CDR3 DNA: TGTGCCAGCAGTTACCGGGCGGGATCGGTTGATGAGCAGTTCTTC
CDR3 protein: CASSYRAGSVDEQFF

J gene: TRBJ1-1
D gene: .
V gene: TRBV4-1
clone size: many
CDR3 DNA: TGCGCCAGCAGCCAAGGCAGAGTAATAAACACTGAAGCTTTCTTT
CDR3 protein: CASSQGRVINTEAFF

J gene: TRBJ2-5
D gene: TRBD1
V gene: TRBV28
clone size: few
CDR3 DNA: TGTGCCAGCAGTTTCAAGGGGGCTGGGGAGACCCAGTACTTC
CDR3 protein: CASSFKGAGETQYF

J gene: TRBJ1-1
D gene: .
V gene: TRBV30
clone size: many
CDR3 DNA: TGTGCCTGGAGTGTTACAGGATACACTGAAGCTTTCTTT
CDR3 protein: CAWSVTGYTEAFF

J gene: TRBJ2-2
D gene: .
V gene: TRBV27
clone size: few
CDR3 DNA: TGTGCCAGCAGTGACGGACTGCGGGCGAGGTCCGGGGAGCTGTTTTTT
CDR3 protein: CASSDGLRARSGELFF

J gene: TRBJ2-3
D gene: .
V gene: TRBV7-6
clone size: many
CDR3 DNA: TGTGCCAGCAGGGGGTACGGGGGTGATACGCAGTATTTT
CDR3 protein: CASRGYGGDTQYF

J gene: TRBJ1-1
D gene: .
V gene: TRBV12-3/TRBV12-4
clone size: many
CDR3 DNA: TGTGCCAGCAGTTTGGAGGTCACAGGTCCGATGAACACTGAAGCTTTCTTT
CDR3 protein: CASSLEVTGPMNTEAFF

J gene: TRBJ1-5
D gene: TRBD1
V gene: TRBV20-1
clone size: many
CDR3 DNA: TGCAGTGCTTCGGGACAGGGACACAATCAGCCCCAGCATTTT
CDR3 protein: CSASGQGHNQPQHF

J gene: TRBJ2-7
D gene: .
V gene: TRBV3-1
clone size: .
CDR3 DNA: TGTGCCAGCCGGGACCACGTCTCCTACGAGCAGTACTTC
CDR3 protein: CASRDHVSYEQYF

J gene: TRBJ2-3
D gene: .
V gene: TRBV20-1
clone size: few
CDR3 DNA: TGCAGTTCTCGGACAGAATCCTCCACAGATACGCAGTATTTT
CDR3 protein: CSSRTESSTDTQYF

J gene: TRBJ2-5
D gene: TRBD2
V gene: TRBV3-1
clone size: .
CDR3 DNA: TGTGCCAGCAGCCAAGATCCGGCTAGCGGAAAGTACCAAGAGACCCAGTACTTC
CDR3 protein: CASSQDPASGKYQETQYF

J gene: TRBJ2-2
D gene: TRBD2
V gene: TRBV6-2/TRBV6-3
clone size: few
CDR3 DNA: TGTGCCAGCAGTACCCCGTCGTCCCTTAGCGGGAGATGGACCGGGGAGCTGTTTTTT
CDR3 protein: CASSTPSSLSGRWTGELFF

J gene: TRBJ2-1
D gene: TRBD2
V gene: TRBV20-1
clone size: .
CDR3 DNA: TGCAGTGCTAGAGATACGGCCGATAGGACTAGCGCGCTTGAGCAGTTCTTC
CDR3 protein: CSARDTADRTSALEQFF

J gene: TRBJ2-7
D gene: TRBD2
V gene: TRBV28
clone size: many
CDR3 DNA: TGTGCCAGCAGCTTACGGGAGGCTTCCTACGAGCAGTACTTC
CDR3 protein: CASSLREASYEQYF

J gene: TRBJ2-3
D gene: .
V gene: TRBV4-3
clone size: many
CDR3 DNA: TGCGCCAGCAGCCAAGGGGCCCGGACAGATACGCAGTATTTT
CDR3 protein: CASSQGARTDTQYF

J gene: TRBJ2-5
D gene: .
V gene: TRBV29-1
clone size: many
CDR3 DNA: TGCAGCGTTGGAGACAGTCTCCAAGAGACCCAGTACTTC
CDR3 protein: CSVGDSLQETQYF

J gene: TRBJ2-7
D gene: TRBD2
V gene: TRBV27
clone size: many
CDR3 DNA: TGTGCCAGCAGTTTCGCCGGGGGGTCGTACGAGCAGTACTTC
CDR3 protein: CASSFAGGSYEQYF